This T cell receptor (beta chain) was found in a study of cytomegalovirus exposure and HLA in healthy donors (TCRdb year 2017). Looking at the study overall: An earlier analysis of fewer than 750 of the donors reported approximately 280 Gb of sequence data and roughly 120 million unique TCR beta sequences obtained from around 190 million T cells. Around 320 gigabases of sequencing data and tens of millions of unique TCR sequences were included in an early release covering 500 to 750 HLA-typed donors. Among the roughly 400 genotyped donors, around 81% belonged to the genetic ancestry cluster associated with self-reported Caucasian donors. The study aimed to test whether cataloging public T cell receptors could reveal signatures of past pathogen exposure. Using immunosequencing, the study profiled T cell repertoires from 500 to 800 subjects and related those repertoires to cytomegalovirus serostatus. In addition to the first cohort of around 670 subjects, a separate validation cohort of 120 different subjects was used. The study combined high-throughput TCR immunosequencing, statistical association of individual TCRs with disease status, and machine learning to predict cytomegalovirus infection status. In a later analysis, previously published TCR beta repertoires from about 640 donors were re-analyzed and high-resolution HLA genotyping was added so that TCR occurrence patterns could be studied. Rather than drawing on any new phenotypic data, the later analysis identified candidate immune exposures from TCR beta sequences and the way those sequences occurred across donors. In an earlier analysis of a few hundred of the donors, high-throughput TCR beta sequencing was used to judge whether each TCR beta V gene segment behaved as functional or pseudogenic. Alongside the repertoire data, information on donor age, sex, ethnicity and CMV serostatus was compiled. Genome-wide SNP genotypes for about 65% of the 666 donors were used in a later genetic analysis, which treated that subset as a discovery cohort. All discovery cohort repertoires had been generated using a single sequencing platform. Class I and class II HLA loci were covered by the typing at four-digit resolution. Typing coverage varied by locus: about 620-630 donors for A, B, C, DRB1 and DQB1; approximately 520 for DQA1; about 600 for DPA1; around 450 for DPB1. Five DR-DQ haplotypes were handled as single units for association and clustering, since linkage in the cohort was strong. Among around 400 genotyped donors of the cohort, an average of approximately 230,000 unique TCR beta nucleotide sequences were sequenced per donor, around 18% of them non-productive.

The cohort was made up of about 670 healthy bone marrow donors. At the time of sampling, all cohort members were nominally healthy, though unrecorded immune exposures were likely present. The donor tested CMV seronegative, placing the donor among the approximately 400 seronegative members of the cohort. A peripheral blood sample was collected from each donor, and TCR beta sequencing was performed on peripheral blood mononuclear cells. The Qiagen DNeasy Blood Extraction Kit was used to extract genomic DNA from the blood cell samples. Libraries were prepared through the immunoSEQ multiplex PCR assay. For the multiplex PCR, a mixture combining 60 forward primers for TCR Vbeta segments and 13 reverse primers for TCR Jbeta segments was used. Amplification of the CDR3 region of rearranged TCR beta genes was performed with a multiplex PCR assay on genomic DNA. Amplified TCR beta libraries were sequenced as 87-base-pair reads on the Illumina HiSeq System. The original pipeline was this. A later analysis tallied tens of millions of unique TCR beta chains across the 666 repertoires, and about 12 million of those chains were shared by two or more donors. To remove PCR and sequencing errors, raw reads were error-corrected and collapsed into unique sequences using a nearest-neighbor algorithm that merged closely related sequences. CDR3 sequences were aligned to IMGT reference sequences to assign V, D and J gene segments. For a sequence to be retained, a match of at least six nucleotides to both a V gene segment and a J gene segment was required. Rearrangements were called productive when the CDR3 lacked stop codons and stayed in frame with V and J; all others were non-productive. Following IMGT convention, CDR3 was defined as the stretch from the second conserved V-encoded cysteine up to the conserved J-encoded phenylalanine. Sequences without an unambiguous match to a single V gene segment were excluded from the earlier analysis of about 600 of the donors. An earlier analysis of fewer than 750 of the donors classified V segments as functional when productive rearrangements were above 56.7% and as segregating when the standard deviation between donors was above 5%. To diagnose cytomegalovirus status from the catalog of TCR beta chain sequences, a statistical classification framework was built. In a later analysis, TCR nucleotide sequences were compared against IMGT/GENE-DB human TR gene sequences so that V and J genes could be assigned. A later analysis assigned CDR3 sequences and most-parsimonious VDJ recombination scenarios with the TCRdist pipeline. In a later analysis, each TCR beta chain was defined by its CDR3 amino acid sequence together with its V-gene family, and reads without a unique V-gene family were excluded. To address suspected cross-contamination and a sequencing artifact, a later analysis removed under 600 highly shared, low-generation-probability nucleotide sequences. For each public chain, a later analysis derived a clonal expansion index from normalized ranks of inferred template counts within each repertoire. In a later analysis, generation probabilities were computed with a VDJ recombination model fitted to out-of-frame rearrangements, and the resulting probabilities were checked against IGoR. In a later analysis, hypergeometric tests were used to score TCR-TCR, TCR-HLA and TCR-CMV co-occurrence, with a repertoire-size bias correction applied to TCR pairs. To estimate false discovery rates, a later analysis permuted the HLA or CMV assignments 20 times. In a later analysis, co-occurring TCRs were grouped using DBSCAN, and TCRdist sequence similarity was added for clustering within HLA-allele-positive subsets. For co-occurrence clustering, repertoires with fewer than 30,000 or more than 120,000 public chains were excluded, along with about five repertoires with anomalous nucleotide sharing. In TCRdb, the immuneACCESS table is reduced to in-frame sequences with V and J assigned. These tables do not hold every clone; where another copy was compared, an unresolved V gene accounts for under half, and the others remain unexplained. That table gives V, J and clone size, and the DNA gave D and trimming. The sample profile shows roughly 230,000 clones; nearly 95% of them were found once. The ten most abundant clones make up approximately 1.5% of the sample.

Concerning this clone: It lacks a known antigen. Per-base quality was not reported, and no clone a single base away is much larger than it.

Study-level results and caveats: Approximately 18 rarely observed V segments, including chromosome 9 orphons, were excluded from the earlier analysis of approximately 500 of the donors because counts were too low. A further reported finding was that TCR beta sequences accurately predicted the HLA-A and HLA-B alleles for most subjects in the first cohort. The classifier was reported to diagnose cytomegalovirus status with high specificity and sensitivity in both the original cohort and the validation cohort. According to a later analysis, TCR association rates differed among HLA loci, with DRB1 alleles showing the most associated TCRs and HLA-C alleles showing the fewest. Strong co-occurrence of HLA alleles, especially DR and DQ, made assigning TCR associations to individual alleles difficult. A cluster of highly shared sequence variants was judged likely to represent a technical artifact of the sequencing pipeline. In a later analysis, HLA-associated TCR beta chains showed more clonal expansion and lower generation probabilities than non-associated chains that were equally common. In a later analysis, 16,951 TCR beta sequences were associated with specific HLA alleles at a false discovery rate of 0.05. Because some donors lacked HLA typing at each locus, the association tests relied only on the typed subset. Sequencing depth was assumed to be roughly uniform across donors in the presence/absence analyses, though that assumption may not hold. According to a later genetic analysis, donors in an Asian-associated ancestry cluster had fewer N-insertions in productive TCRs than the roughly 660-donor mean. The study listed 150 to 200 TCR beta chains as associated with cytomegalovirus. CMV serostatus was the only immune exposure information available for the cohort. A few of the identified cytomegalovirus-associated TCR beta chains were confirmed in vitro to be specific for cytomegalovirus antigens. The authors suggested that the approach could potentially be extended to other disease states and immunological phenotypes. Several of the top co-occurrence clusters appeared to be linked to parvovirus B19, influenza, CMV and Epstein-Barr virus, according to a later analysis. Across donors, most TCR sequences were observed very rarely, whereas some public TCRs were present in many individuals. According to a later analysis, most CMV-associated TCR beta chains appeared to be HLA-restricted, and the HLA associations seemed to be driven largely by CMV exposure. A later genetic analysis associated a missense DCLRE1C variant with V-gene and J-gene trimming of TCR beta chains, and an independent cohort replicated the association. Broadly in line with IMGT annotations, most TCR beta V segments showed up in productive rearrangements about 87% or about 30% of the time in an earlier analysis of 587 of the donors. Only TCR beta chains were sequenced in this cohort, and the absence of alpha or paired-chain data limited detectable features. Linkage disequilibrium might explain the correlated functional status among segregating V segments, but an unknown experimental factor could not be ruled out.

The source material was PBMCs. The sequence was obtained from a girl between 2 and 10 years old in good health and CMV-seronegative.

The CDR3 region reads CASSYSGVRYNEQFF. Read as DNA, the sequence is TGTGCCAGCAGTTACTCAGGAGTAAGATACAATGAGCAGTTCTTC. In this chain, TRBV6-5 is recombined with TRBJ2-1, with no reliable assignment of the D segment. At the junction V is shortened by 0 bases and J by 4 bases, with 10 bases in between. From the cysteine up to the phenylalanine, the CDR3 has a length of 15 residues. Solely the CDR3 DNA is kept, with 45 bases framed from the first base. Sequences MNHEY (CDR1) and SVGAGI (CDR2) are obtained from the germline V gene.